The present T cell receptor beta chain was sequenced within a study of high-grade serous ovarian cancer treatment subgroups. Background on the study: Each sample yielded on average around 7,500 unique TCR beta rearrangements from 14,000 or so reads. The study, taken as a whole, reports: Repertoire analysis covered CDR3 alone, not CDR1 or CDR2. Same-patient tumor repertoires overlapped at roughly 0.11 to 0.79; different patients barely overlapped.

This clone rates as large (0.1 to 1%). Its antigen is not known. CDR1 is KGHSY and CDR2 is FQNENV in the germline V gene. With 0 bases removed from V and 9 bases from J, the gap between germline ends came to 17 bases. The CDR3 runs 15 residues. Clones were sequenced by immunoSEQ multiplex PCR, and TCRdb holds only the in-frame ones, with some missing. Among thousands of clones, about 64% were seen once, and the ten largest hold around 5%. Tumor tissue was taken before any definitive surgery or chemotherapy was given. The chain has TRBV16 and TRBJ1-1; D remains unclear. The TCR originated in a human donor with high-grade serous ovarian cancer. The sequenced material came from tumor tissue. The CDR3: CASSQSVQSGAKAFF. Here the CDR3 DNA reads TGTGCCAGCAGCCAATCCGTCCAGTCGGGAGCCAAAGCTTTCTTT.